The source of this T cell receptor (beta chain) is a study of long-term antiretroviral therapy in people with HIV. Study results and caveats: Despite increasing after ART, diversity remained lower than that of transplant donor controls. Repertoires looked antigen-experienced, with only a slight naive shift after ART. All time points showed a repertoire dominated by clones expanded before ART.

Two or more post-ART PBMC samples, plus at least one pre-ART sample, were available for each donor. With survey level as its setting, the immunoSEQ assay was v3.0. The protocol was immunoSEQ multiplex PCR, while the TCRdb copy is restricted to in-frame clones and leaves out a portion. The table has about 43,000 clones, approximately 94% seen once. Trimming cost V 0 bases and J 0 bases, with 10 bases left between them. CDR1 and CDR2 (germline): SQVTM, ANQGSEA. The CDR3 is 15 residues long. Turning to this clone: Its specificity is not known.

The receptor comes from a man aged 25-45 years with HIV. The chain has TRBV29-1 and TRBJ2-3; D is undetermined. The source was unsorted PBMCs, collected approximately 9.1 years after starting antiretroviral therapy. The chain's CDR3 is CSVEEWTLSTDTQYF. CDR3 nucleotide sequence: TGCAGCGTTGAAGAATGGACGCTCAGCACAGATACGCAGTATTTT.